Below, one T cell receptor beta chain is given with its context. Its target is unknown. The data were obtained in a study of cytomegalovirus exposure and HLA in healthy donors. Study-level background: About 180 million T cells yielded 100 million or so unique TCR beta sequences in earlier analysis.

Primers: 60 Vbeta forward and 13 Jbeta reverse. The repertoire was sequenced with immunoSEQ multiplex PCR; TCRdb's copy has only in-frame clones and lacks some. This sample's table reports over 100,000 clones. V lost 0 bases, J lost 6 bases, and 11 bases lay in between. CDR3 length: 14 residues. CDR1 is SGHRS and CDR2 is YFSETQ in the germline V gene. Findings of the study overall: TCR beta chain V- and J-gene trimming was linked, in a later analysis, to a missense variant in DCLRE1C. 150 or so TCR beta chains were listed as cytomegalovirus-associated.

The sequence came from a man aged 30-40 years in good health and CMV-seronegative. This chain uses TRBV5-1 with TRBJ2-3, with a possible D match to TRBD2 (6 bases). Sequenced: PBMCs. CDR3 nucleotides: TGCGCCAGCAGCTTGGTCGCGGAGGGGGATACGCAGTATTTT. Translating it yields CASSLVAEGDTQYF.